In its sample, the clone carrying this TCR beta chain was seen a few times. Its cognate antigen is unknown. The data derive from a study of T cells in Graves' hyperthyroidism and ophthalmopathy. Diagnosis of hyperthyroidism was new in patients aged 18 to 65, and its duration was under 2 months. It was over 9.5 ml of fresh peripheral blood that supplied the PBMCs. Study-wide findings and caveats: The model identified upcoming ophthalmopathy a median about 6.5 months ahead of onset.

RNA transcripts provided the source from which TCR beta CDR3 regions were amplified. RT-PCR in the first round (using the HTBI primer set) targeted the TCR CDR3. TCRdb passed the multiplex PCR reads through MiXCR, listing each CDR3 protein once. The table includes hundreds of thousands of distinct CDR3 sequences, approximately 40% detected once. The TCR was taken from a man aged 18-30 years with Graves' hyperthyroidism. What was sequenced was blood.

CDR3: CASSIDVGINQPQHF. In DNA, the CDR3 is TGTGCCAGTAGTATAGATGTAGGGATTAATCAGCCCCAGCATTTT. This chain links TRBV19 with TRBJ1-5; D ambiguous. V shed 0 bases and J shed 4 bases, with 10 bases lying between them. The germline CDR1 and CDR2 sequences are LNHDA and SQIVND (reference sequence). CDR3 length equals 15 residues.